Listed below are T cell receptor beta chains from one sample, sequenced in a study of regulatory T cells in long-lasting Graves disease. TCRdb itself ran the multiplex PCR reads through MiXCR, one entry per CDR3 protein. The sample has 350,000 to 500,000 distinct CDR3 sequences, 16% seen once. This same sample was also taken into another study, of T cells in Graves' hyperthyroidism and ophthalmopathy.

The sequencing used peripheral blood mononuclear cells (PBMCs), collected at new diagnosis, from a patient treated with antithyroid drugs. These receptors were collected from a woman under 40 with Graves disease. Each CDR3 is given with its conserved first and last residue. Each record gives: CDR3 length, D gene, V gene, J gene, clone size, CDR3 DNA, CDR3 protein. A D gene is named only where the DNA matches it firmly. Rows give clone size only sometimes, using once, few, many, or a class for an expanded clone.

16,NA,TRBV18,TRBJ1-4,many,TGTGCCAGCTCACCATTAGTACGCCAGCGGACGGAAAAACTGTTTTTT,CASSPLVRQRTEKLFF
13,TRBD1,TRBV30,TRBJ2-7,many,TGTGCCTGGAGTGGGGACAGCTCCTACGAGCAGTACTTC,CAWSGDSSYEQYF
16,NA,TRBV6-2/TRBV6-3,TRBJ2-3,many,TGTGCCAGCACCCCCCGGAGAAGGATTAGCACAGATACGCAGTATTTT,CASTPRRRISTDTQYF
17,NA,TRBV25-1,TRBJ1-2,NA,TGTGCCAGCAGTGACCCCCATCGGGCTGCCGGGGATTATGGCTACACCTTC,CASSDPHRAAGDYGYTF
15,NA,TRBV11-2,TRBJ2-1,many,TGTGCCAGCAGAAATAGCGGAAGCTCCTACAATGAGCAGTTCTTC,CASRNSGSSYNEQFF
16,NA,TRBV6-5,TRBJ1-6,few,TGTGCCAGCAGTTACTACGGACGGGGGAGAGATTCACCCCTCCACTTT,CASSYYGRGRDSPLHF
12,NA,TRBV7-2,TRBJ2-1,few,TGTGCCAGCAGCAGGACTGGATTTGTGCAGTTCTTC,CASSRTGFVQFF
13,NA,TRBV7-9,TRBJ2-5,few,TGTGCCACAGAAAGGGTTAGACAAGAGACCCAGTACTTC,CATERVRQETQYF
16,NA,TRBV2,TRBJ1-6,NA,TGTGCCAGCAGTGAAGGGGGTTGGGCCTATAATTCACCCCTCCACTTT,CASSEGGWAYNSPLHF
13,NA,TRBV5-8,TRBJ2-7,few,TGTGCCAGCAGCCCCTCTTTTATCTACGAGCAGTACTTC,CASSPSFIYEQYF
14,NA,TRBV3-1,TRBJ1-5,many,TGCGCCAGCAGCCAAGTAGGGGGCAATCAGCCCCAGCATTTT,CASSQVGGNQPQHF
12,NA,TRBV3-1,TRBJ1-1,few,TGTGCCAGCAGCCAAGGGGCGAAGAAAGCTTTCTTT,CASSQGAKKAFF
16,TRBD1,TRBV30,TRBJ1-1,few,TGTGCCTGGAGTACCTACCTCAGGGGGTTTAAACCTGAAGCTTTCTTT,CAWSTYLRGFKPEAFF
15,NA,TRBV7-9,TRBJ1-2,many,TGTGCCAGCAGCTTAGTCGACCGGGACAACTATGGCTACACCTTC,CASSLVDRDNYGYTF
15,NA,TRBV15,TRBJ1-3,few,TGTGCCACCAGCAGAGACCGGTTCTCTGGAAACACCATATATTTT,CATSRDRFSGNTIYF
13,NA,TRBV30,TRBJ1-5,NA,TGTGCCTGGAGGGTAGGGTTCGATCAGCCCCAGCATTTT,CAWRVGFDQPQHF
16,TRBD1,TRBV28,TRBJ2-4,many,TGTGCCAGCAGTGTCGGACAGGCCTTCGGGAAAAACATTCAGTACTTC,CASSVGQAFGKNIQYF
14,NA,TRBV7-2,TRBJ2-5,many,TGTGCCAGCAGCCGGGACCGAACCAAAGAGACCCAGTACTTC,CASSRDRTKETQYF
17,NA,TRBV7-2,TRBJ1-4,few,TGTGCCAGCAGCTTAGCTGGTTGGGGAGTGACTAATGAAAAACTGTTTTTT,CASSLAGWGVTNEKLFF
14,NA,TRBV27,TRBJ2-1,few,TGTGCCAGCAGTTTGTGGAGCTCCTACAATGAGCAGTTCTTC,CASSLWSSYNEQFF
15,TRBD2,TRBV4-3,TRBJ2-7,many,TGCGCCAGCAGGGAGGGACTAGCGGGGAGTTACGAGCAGTACTTC,CASREGLAGSYEQYF
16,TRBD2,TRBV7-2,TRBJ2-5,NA,TGTGCCAGCAGCAAGCAACCGGGACTAGTAGGAGAGACCCAGTACTTC,CASSKQPGLVGETQYF
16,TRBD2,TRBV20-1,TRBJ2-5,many,TGCAGTGCTGGAGATTATAGCGGGAGAAAGCAAGAGACCCAGTACTTC,CSAGDYSGRKQETQYF
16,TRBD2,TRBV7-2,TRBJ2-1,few,TGTGCCAGCAGCTTAGGGGGACTAGCGGGAGAGAGTGAGCAGTTCTTC,CASSLGGLAGESEQFF
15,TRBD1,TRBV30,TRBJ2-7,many,TGTGCCTGGAGCCGTGGACAGGGACTCTCCTACGAGCAGTACTTC,CAWSRGQGLSYEQYF